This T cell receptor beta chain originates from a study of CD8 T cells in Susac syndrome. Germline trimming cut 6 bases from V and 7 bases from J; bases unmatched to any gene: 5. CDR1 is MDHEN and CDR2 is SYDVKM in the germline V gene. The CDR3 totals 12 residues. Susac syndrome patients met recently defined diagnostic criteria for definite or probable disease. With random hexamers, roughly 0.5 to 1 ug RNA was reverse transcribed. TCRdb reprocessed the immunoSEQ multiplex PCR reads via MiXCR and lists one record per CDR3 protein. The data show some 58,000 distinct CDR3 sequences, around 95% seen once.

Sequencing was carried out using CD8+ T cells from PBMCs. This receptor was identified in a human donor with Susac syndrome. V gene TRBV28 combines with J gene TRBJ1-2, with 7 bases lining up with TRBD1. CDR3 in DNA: TGTGCCAGCAGAGACAGGGTCCCTGGCTACACCTTC. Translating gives CASRDRVPGYTF.